This T cell receptor (beta chain) was observed in a study of OX40 agonist ivuxolimab in advanced cancers. CDR3 size: 15 residues. Trimming removed 0 bases at V and 4 bases at J, with 12 bases between. Germline V gives CDR1 SGHTA, CDR2 FQGNSA. Assay: immunoSEQ multiplex PCR; the TCRdb copy retains only in-frame clones and omits some. The sample lists approximately 43,000 clones; about 86% were seen once. The sequence derives from an adult with an advanced solid tumor such as melanoma, head and neck, liver or kidney cancer. Sequenced material: CD4+ or CD8+ T cells sorted from blood, taken in a trial of the OX40 agonist ivuxolimab. The chain combines TRBV7-2 with TRBJ1-1; tentative D call: TRBD1 (5 bases). The CDR3 DNA follows: TGTGCCAGCAGCTTAGCACTCGGGGGGGGCACTGAAGCTTTCTTT. Protein: CASSLALGGGTEAFF.